What follows are 31 T cell receptor beta chains derived from one specimen sequenced in a study of OX40 agonist ivuxolimab in advanced cancers. Sequenced by immunoSEQ multiplex PCR; TCRdb stores in-frame clones only, minus some. The repertoire has under 85,000 clones, around 86% of them found once; the top ten carry approximately 7.7%. The sample in question was CD4+ or CD8+ T cells sorted from blood, obtained in a trial of the OX40 agonist ivuxolimab. The receptors here all came from an adult with an advanced solid tumor such as melanoma, head and neck, liver or kidney cancer.

The rearrangement joins TRBV6-1 to TRBJ1-2; TRBD1 agrees at 9 bases. Germline assignment: CDR1 MNHNS and CDR2 SASEGT. The ends lost 0 bases at V and 4 bases at J; junction bases unmatched: 3. The CDR3 has 15 amino acids. CDR3: CASSEAGTGSYGYTF. CDR3 bases: TGTGCCAGCAGTGAAGCAGGGACAGGGTCCTATGGCTACACCTTC.

The V call is TRBV14, the J call TRBJ2-7; TRBD1 or TRBD2 may be the D gene (5 bases each). Trimming shortened V by 0 bases and J by 2 bases, and 11 bases separated the two germline ends. Germline V lookup: CDR1 SGHDN, CDR2 FVKESK. This CDR3 is 15 amino acids long. For the CDR3, the DNA is TGTGCCAGCAGCCAAGAGGTCTGGGACGCCTACGAGCAGTACTTC. This translates into CASSQEVWDAYEQYF.

V gene TRBV5-4 combines with J gene TRBJ1-2, with 8 nucleotides matching TRBD1. The CDR3 is 13 residues long. The germline V gene has CDR1 SGHNT and CDR2 YYREEE (reference sequence). Germline trimming cut 9 bases from V and 5 bases from J; bases unmatched to any gene: 9. The CDR3 spells CATKFTGGYGYTF. The CDR3, as DNA: TGTGCCACGAAATTTACAGGGGGATATGGCTACACCTTC.

The rearrangement uses TRBV5-4 and TRBJ2-1; D ambiguous. The V gene's germline CDR1 is SGHNT and CDR2 YYREEE (reference sequence). The CDR3 extends over 12 amino acids. V was trimmed by 0 bases and J by 7 bases, leaving 5 bases between them. The CDR3 region has the DNA TGTGCCAGCAGCTTGGTACAGAATGAGCAGTTCTTC. Its protein product is CASSLVQNEQFF.

The chain joins TRBV5-1 to TRBJ2-1; unclear D gene. V lost 2 bases, J lost 6 bases, and 9 bases lay in between. The CDR3 has 13 residues. Germline V gene data show CDR1 as SGHRS and CDR2 as YFSETQ. As DNA, the CDR3 is TGCGCCAGCAGCTTTATAGTAGTCAATGAGCAGTTCTTC. Encoded protein: CASSFIVVNEQFF.

CDR3 loop: CASSIDLLGGELFF. The CDR3 bases are TGTGCCAGTAGTATAGATCTCTTGGGTGGGGAGCTGTTTTTT. V and J are TRBV19 and TRBJ2-2; D is unresolved. This CDR3 has 14 amino acids. V dropped 0 bases and J dropped 8 bases, with 10 bases sitting between them. In germline, CDR1 is LNHDA, CDR2 SQIVND (reference sequence).

J is TRBJ1-3 and V is TRBV5-4; the match to TRBD1 covers 8 bases. The CDR3 runs to 15 residues. Germline V lookup: CDR1 SGHNT, CDR2 YYREEE (reference sequence). Losses at the gene ends were 3 bases for V and 3 bases for J; bases not matched to a gene: 5. The CDR3 nucleotides read TGTGCCAGCAGCTCCCCGACAGGGGTTGGAAACACCATATATTTT. This codes for CASSSPTGVGNTIYF.

This chain joins TRBV7-2 and TRBJ2-4, with D maybe TRBD2 (5 bases). Trimming removed 2 bases from V and 0 bases from J, with 11 bases in between. The CDR3 has 16 amino acids. Per the germline V gene, CDR1 is SGHTA and CDR2 is FQGNSA. CDR3 DNA: TGTGCCAGCAGCTTACTGTTCGGGGAAGCCAAAAACATTCAGTACTTC. Its translation is CASSLLFGEAKNIQYF.

This clone was detected only once. The chain employs TRBV7-2 and TRBJ2-2; 7 nucleotides match TRBD1. V lost 5 bases to trimming and J lost 6 bases; unmatched junction nucleotides: 9. Germline V gives CDR1 SGHTA, CDR2 FQGNSA. The CDR3 contains 15 residues. The CDR3: CASSPRGQLAGELFF. The CDR3 bases are TGTGCCAGCAGCCCAAGGGGACAGCTCGCCGGGGAGCTGTTTTTT.

Comment on this clone: This sample also contains other DNA sequences that code for the same CDR3. This chain joins TRBV6-1 and TRBJ1-5; D is unresolved. Germline assignment: CDR1 MNHNS and CDR2 SASEGT. V shed 6 bases and J shed 4 bases, with 7 bases lying between them. The CDR3 spans 12 residues. CDR3 loop: CASRTGNQPQHF. CDR3 nucleotides: TGTGCCAGCAGGACGGGGAATCAGCCCCAGCATTTT.

J is TRBJ2-3 and V is TRBV7-3, with D possibly matching TRBD2 (6 bases). The CDR3 spans 15 residues. Trimming shortened V by 5 bases and J by 1 base, and 13 bases separated the two germline ends. Germline CDR1 SGHTA, CDR2 FQGTGA. CDR3 nucleotide sequence: TGTGCCAGCAGCAGTACAGGAGGGCGCACAGATACGCAGTATTTT. As protein: CASSSTGGRTDTQYF. The variable domain in full, completed from reference TRBV7-3 and TRBJ2-3, reads GAGVSQTPSNKVTEKGKYVELRCDPISGHTALYWYRQSLGQGPEFLIYFQGTGAADDSGLPNDRFFAVRPEGSVSTLKIQRTERGDSAVYLCASSSTGGRTDTQYFGPGTRLTVL.

The chain recombines TRBV15 with TRBJ2-1; D may be TRBD2 (7 bases). The V end lost 8 bases, the J end lost 7 bases, and 18 bases lay between the germline ends. Germline V CDR1 and CDR2: LNHNV, YYDKDF (reference sequence). The CDR3 contains 14 residues. The DNA of the CDR3 is TGTGCCACCTCGAGCGGGACAAACCCAAATGAGCAGTTCTTC. Encoded protein: CATSSGTNPNEQFF.

The chain links TRBV5-4 to TRBJ1-2; no clear D gene. Per the germline V gene, CDR1 is SGHNT and CDR2 is YYREEE (reference sequence). The CDR3 spans 15 residues. With 0 bases removed from V and 0 bases from J, the gap between germline ends came to 9 bases. The CDR3 DNA follows: TGTGCCAGCAGCTTGGGTAGGCGATCTAACTATGGCTACACCTTC. This gives the protein CASSLGRRSNYGYTF.

The chain uses TRBV9 and TRBJ1-5; D not certain. CDR3 size: 14 residues. CDR1 and CDR2 (germline): SGDLS, YYNGEE. V lost 4 bases and J 3 bases, leaving 11 bases between the germline ends. CDR3 coding DNA: TGTGCCAGCAGCCCCCGGGGTTACAATCAGCCCCAGCATTTT. It yields the protein CASSPRGYNQPQHF.

CDR3 residues: CASSWDRRDEKLFF. The CDR3 nucleotides read TGTGCCAGCAGTTGGGACAGGAGGGATGAAAAACTGTTTTTT. V and J are TRBV6-1 and TRBJ1-4, with 8 bases fitting TRBD1. The CDR3 extends over 14 amino acids. V gave up 5 bases and J gave up 6 bases; unmatched junction bases: 5. Germline V CDR1 and CDR2: MNHNS, SASEGT.

The chain carries TRBV12-5 and TRBJ2-2; D is undetermined. The CDR3 consists of 13 residues. Per the germline V gene, CDR1 is LGHNT and CDR2 is FRNRAP. Trimming removed 1 base from V and 3 bases from J, with 3 bases in between. In DNA, the CDR3 is TGTGCTAGTGGTTTGGGAGACACCGGGGAGCTGTTTTTT. Its translation: CASGLGDTGELFF.

The rearrangement uses TRBV19 and TRBJ2-2, with 11 bases lining up with TRBD2. V lost 6 bases, J lost 2 bases, and 5 bases stayed unmatched. Looked up from germline, CDR1 is LNHDA and CDR2 is SQIVND (reference sequence). This CDR3 has 16 residues. The CDR3 DNA reads as TGTGCCAGTAGCTACACTAGCGGGGGAAACACCGGGGAGCTGTTTTTT. This translates into CASSYTSGGNTGELFF.

The chain carries TRBV7-3 and TRBJ1-2, with a tentative D call TRBD1 (5 bases). This CDR3 is built from 14 residues. The V gene's germline CDR1 is SGHTA and CDR2 FQGTGA. V lost 5 bases and J 3 bases, leaving 13 bases between the germline ends. The CDR3, as DNA: TGTGCCAGCAGCCCCTCTGGGGCAGACTATGGCTACACCTTC. It codes for CASSPSGADYGYTF. The whole variable domain, filled in from reference TRBV7-3 and TRBJ1-2, reads GAGVSQTPSNKVTEKGKYVELRCDPISGHTALYWYRQSLGQGPEFLIYFQGTGAADDSGLPNDRFFAVRPEGSVSTLKIQRTERGDSAVYLCASSPSGADYGYTFGSGTRLTVV.

The chain is built from TRBV6-5 and TRBJ1-2; perhaps TRBD1 as D (6 bases). Germline CDR1 is MNHEY and CDR2 is SVGAGI. V was clipped by 7 bases and J by 7 bases, with 16 bases between them. The CDR3 is 13 amino acids. CDR3 in amino acids: CASTLRGAGGYTF. CDR3 DNA: TGTGCCAGCACCCTGCGGGGGGCTGGTGGCTACACCTTC.

This clone was picked up one time. The chain has TRBV18 and TRBJ1-1; D gene ambiguous. Trimming pared 3 bases from V and 2 bases from J, leaving 7 bases between. CDR3 length equals 13 residues. CDR1 is KGHSH, CDR2 LQKENI, per germline. The CDR3 region is CASSPAENTEAFF. The CDR3 DNA follows: TGTGCCAGCTCACCGGCCGAAAACACTGAAGCTTTCTTT. The full variable domain, its missing parts supplied by reference TRBV18 and TRBJ1-1, is NAGVMQNPRHLVRRRGQEARLRCSPMKGHSHVYWYRQLPEEGLKFMVYLQKENIIDESGMPKERFSAEFPKEGPSILRIQQVVRGDSAAYFCASSPAENTEAFFGQGTRLTVV.

The chain recombines TRBV11-3 with TRBJ2-1; 7 bases agree with TRBD2. Germline-derived CDR1 and CDR2 are SGHNT and YENEEA. Trimming removed 3 bases from V and 8 bases from J; junction bases left unmatched: 13. This CDR3 contains 16 residues. CDR3 coding DNA: TGTGCCAGCAGCTTGCGGGGGACTCGCGTACAGGATGAGCAGTTCTTC. It specifies CASSLRGTRVQDEQFF.

The rearrangement uses TRBV7-9 and TRBJ1-4; perhaps TRBD1 as D (5 bases). V was trimmed by 3 bases and J by 7 bases, leaving 12 bases between them. The CDR3 loop spans 14 amino acids. Germline CDR1 SEHNR, CDR2 FQNEAQ (reference sequence). CDR3 region: CASSLRGGGEKLFF. CDR3 nucleotide sequence: TGTGCCAGCAGCTTGAGGGGTGGAGGTGAAAAACTGTTTTTT.

This rearrangement joins TRBV21-1 to TRBJ2-1; TRBD1 is taken as the D call from the table, unchecked against the DNA. TRBV21-1 is termed a pseudogene. CDR3 length equals 14 residues. CDR3 sequence (DNA): TGTGCCAGCAGCAAAGGCTATTGGGGCTGTGAGCAGTTCTTC. Translating it yields CASSKGYWGCEQFF.

Here the CDR3 reads CASRRTGGLGANVLTF. In DNA form, the CDR3 reads TGTGCCAGCCGCCGGACAGGGGGCCTGGGGGCCAACGTCCTGACTTTC. This chain links TRBV28 with TRBJ2-6; 11 bases are shared with TRBD1. V trimming: 8 bases; J trimming: 4 bases; junction bases outside the gene matches: 7. The CDR3 has 16 residues. Germline assignment: CDR1 MDHEN and CDR2 SYDVKM.

The rearrangement links TRBV2 to TRBJ1-6; D possibly corresponds to TRBD1 (5 bases). The CDR3 totals 13 residues. The V gene lost 10 bases and the J gene lost 8 bases, with 15 bases spanning the gap. Looked up from germline, CDR1 is SNHLY and CDR2 is FYNNEI. CDR3 residues: CAITRDGDSPLHF. CDR3 bases: TGTGCCATTACCCGGGACGGAGATTCACCCCTCCACTTT.

Written as DNA, the CDR3 is TGTGCCAGCAATCAGGAACAGAACACTGAAGCTTTCTTT. It yields the protein CASNQEQNTEAFF. This chain joins TRBV2 and TRBJ1-1; D is ambiguous. The CDR3 length is 13 residues. V shed 7 bases and J shed 1 base, with 10 bases lying between them. Per germline, CDR1 SNHLY and CDR2 FYNNEI.

The gene calls are TRBV7-9 and TRBJ1-5, with TRBD1 matching over 7 bases. Germline loops: CDR1 SEHNR, CDR2 FQNEAQ (reference sequence). The CDR3 runs to 13 residues. V lost 6 bases and J lost 2; bases outside the gene matches: 1. For the CDR3, the DNA is TGTGCCAGCAGTGGACAGGGCAATCAGCCCCAGCATTTT. Translated, it gives CASSGQGNQPQHF. Variable domain in full (rest from reference TRBV7-9 and TRBJ1-5): DTGVSQNPRHKITKRGQNVTFRCDPISEHNRLYWYRQTLGQGPEFLTYFQNEAQLEKSRLLSDRFSAERPKGSFSTLEIQRTEQGDSAMYLCASSGQGNQPQHFGDGTRLSIL.

This rearrangement joins TRBV6-1 to TRBJ1-2; a possible D gene is TRBD1 (6 bases). The germline V and J ends were trimmed by 6 bases and 5 bases, with 10 bases remaining between them. Looked up from germline, CDR1 is MNHNS and CDR2 is SASEGT. CDR3 size: 12 residues. The CDR3 here is CASSLTGYGYTF. CDR3 coding DNA: TGTGCCAGCAGCCTTACAGGGTATGGCTACACCTTC.

The chain uses TRBV5-4 and TRBJ2-1, with 11 positions matching TRBD2. The CDR3 totals 15 residues. Germline assignment: CDR1 SGHNT and CDR2 YYREEE (reference sequence). With V trimmed by 6 bases and J by 9 bases, 11 bases remained unmatched. Here the CDR3 DNA reads TGTGCCAGCACTCCGAGACTAGCGGGAACTTCTGAGCAGTTCTTC. The encoded protein is CASTPRLAGTSEQFF.

The genes are TRBV5-1 and TRBJ2-5; D gene ambiguous. V shed 4 bases and J shed 5 bases, with 6 bases lying between them. The V gene's germline CDR1 is SGHRS and CDR2 YFSETQ. There are 11 residues in the CDR3. The CDR3 sequence is CASSRAETQYF. The CDR3, as DNA: TGCGCCAGCAGCCGGGCGGAGACCCAGTACTTC.

Concerning this clone: A junction end diverges from the germline sequence, so it may reflect a read error. The rearrangement links TRBV5-4 to TRBJ2-3, with 10 bases fitting TRBD2. The CDR3 loop spans 16 amino acids. Germline V gives CDR1 SGHNT, CDR2 YYREEE (reference sequence). Here the CDR3 DNA reads TGTGCCAGCAGCCCCGGGACTAGCGTGGCCACAGGTACGCAGTATTTT. Translated, it gives CASSPGTSVATGTQYF.